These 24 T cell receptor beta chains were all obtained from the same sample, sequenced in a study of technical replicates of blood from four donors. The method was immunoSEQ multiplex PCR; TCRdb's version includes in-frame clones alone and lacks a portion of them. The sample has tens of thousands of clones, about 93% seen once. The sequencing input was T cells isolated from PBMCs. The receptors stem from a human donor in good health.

Written as DNA, the CDR3 is TGTGCCAGCAGTTTCGTCTTACGGGAGTACAATGAGCAGTTCTTC. Translating gives CASSFVLREYNEQFF. V gene TRBV28 combines with J gene TRBJ2-1, with a possible D match to TRBD2 (6 bases). The CDR3 sequence is 15 residues long. Between the trimmed V and J ends, which lost 3 bases and 4 bases, there was a span of 13 bases. Germline V gene data show CDR1 as MDHEN and CDR2 as SYDVKM.

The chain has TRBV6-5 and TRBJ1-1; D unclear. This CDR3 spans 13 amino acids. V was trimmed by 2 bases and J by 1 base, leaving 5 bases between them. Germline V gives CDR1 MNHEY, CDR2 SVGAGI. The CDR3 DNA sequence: TGTGCCAGCAGTTACACGGGGAACACTGAAGCTTTCTTT. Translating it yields CASSYTGNTEAFF.

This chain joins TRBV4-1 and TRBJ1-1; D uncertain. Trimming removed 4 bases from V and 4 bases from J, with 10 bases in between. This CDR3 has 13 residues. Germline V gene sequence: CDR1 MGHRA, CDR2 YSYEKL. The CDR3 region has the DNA TGCGCCAGCAGCCCCGGGTTGGGCACTGAAGCTTTCTTT. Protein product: CASSPGLGTEAFF.

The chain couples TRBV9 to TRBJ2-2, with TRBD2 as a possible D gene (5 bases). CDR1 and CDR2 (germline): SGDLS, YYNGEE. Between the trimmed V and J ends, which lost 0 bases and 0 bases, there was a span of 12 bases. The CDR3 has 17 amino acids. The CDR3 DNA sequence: TGTGCCAGCAGCGTAGCGGGTCTAGCCTCGAACACCGGGGAGCTGTTTTTT. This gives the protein CASSVAGLASNTGELFF. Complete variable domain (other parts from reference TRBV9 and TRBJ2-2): DSGVTQTPKHLITATGQRVTLRCSPRSGDLSVYWYQQSLDQGLQFLIQYYNGEERAKGNILERFSAQQFPDLHSELNLSSLELGDSALYFCASSVAGLASNTGELFFGEGSRLTVL.

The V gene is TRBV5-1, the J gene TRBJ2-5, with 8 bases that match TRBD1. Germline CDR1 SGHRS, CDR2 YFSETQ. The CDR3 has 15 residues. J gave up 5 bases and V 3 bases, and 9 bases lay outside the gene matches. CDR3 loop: CASSSGTGRLETQYF. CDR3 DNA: TGCGCCAGCAGCTCCGGGACAGGAAGATTGGAGACCCAGTACTTC.

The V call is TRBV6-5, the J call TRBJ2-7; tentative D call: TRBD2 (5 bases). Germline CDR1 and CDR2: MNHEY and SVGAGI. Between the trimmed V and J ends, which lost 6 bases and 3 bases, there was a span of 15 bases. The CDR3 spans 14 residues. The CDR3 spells CASRRGNLIYEQYF. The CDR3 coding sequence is TGTGCCAGCAGAAGAGGGAACCTAATCTACGAGCAGTACTTC.

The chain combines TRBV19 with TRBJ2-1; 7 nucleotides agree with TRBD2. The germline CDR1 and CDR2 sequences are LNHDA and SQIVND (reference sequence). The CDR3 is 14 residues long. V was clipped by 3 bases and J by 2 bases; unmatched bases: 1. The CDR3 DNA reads TGTGCCAGTAGTATCAGCGGGACCTACAATGAGCAGTTCTTC. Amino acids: CASSISGTYNEQFF. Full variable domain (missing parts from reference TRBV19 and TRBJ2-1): DGGITQSPKYLFRKEGQNVTLSCEQNLNHDAMYWYRQDPGQGLRLIYYSQIVNDFQKGDIAEGYSVSREKKESFPLTVTSAQKNPTAFYLCASSISGTYNEQFFGPGTRLTVL.

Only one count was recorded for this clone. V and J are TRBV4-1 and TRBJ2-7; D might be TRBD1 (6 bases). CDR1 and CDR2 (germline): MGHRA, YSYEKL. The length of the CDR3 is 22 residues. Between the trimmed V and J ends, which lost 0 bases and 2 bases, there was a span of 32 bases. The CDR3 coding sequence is TGCGCCAGCAGCCAAGATCTACCCAGCCGAGACATAGGGGGAAAGCCGACCTACGAGCAGTACTTC. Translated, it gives CASSQDLPSRDIGGKPTYEQYF.

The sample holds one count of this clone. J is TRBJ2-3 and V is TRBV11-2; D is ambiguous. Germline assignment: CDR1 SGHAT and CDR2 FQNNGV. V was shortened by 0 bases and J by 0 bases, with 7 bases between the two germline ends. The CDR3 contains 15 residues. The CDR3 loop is CASSLEGSSTDTQYF. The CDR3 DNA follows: TGTGCCAGCAGCTTAGAGGGCAGTAGCACAGATACGCAGTATTTT.

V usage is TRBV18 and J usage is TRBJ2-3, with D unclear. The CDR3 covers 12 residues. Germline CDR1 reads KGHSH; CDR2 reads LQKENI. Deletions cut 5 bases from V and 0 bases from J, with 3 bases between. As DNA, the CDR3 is TGTGCCAGCTCATCTAGCACAGATACGCAGTATTTT. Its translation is CASSSSTDTQYF.

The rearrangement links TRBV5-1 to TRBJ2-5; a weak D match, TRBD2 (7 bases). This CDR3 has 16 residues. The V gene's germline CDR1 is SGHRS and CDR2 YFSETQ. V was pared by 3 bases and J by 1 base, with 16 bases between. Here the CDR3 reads CASSWGPAGPQETQYF. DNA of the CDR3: TGCGCCAGCAGCTGGGGGCCAGCGGGGCCCCAAGAGACCCAGTACTTC.

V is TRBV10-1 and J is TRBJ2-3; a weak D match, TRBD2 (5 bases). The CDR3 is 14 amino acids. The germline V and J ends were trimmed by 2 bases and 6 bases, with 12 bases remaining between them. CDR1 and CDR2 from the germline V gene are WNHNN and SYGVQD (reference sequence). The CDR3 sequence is CASSEGEHSDTQYF. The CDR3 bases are TGCGCCAGCAGTGAGGGGGAGCATTCGGATACGCAGTATTTT.

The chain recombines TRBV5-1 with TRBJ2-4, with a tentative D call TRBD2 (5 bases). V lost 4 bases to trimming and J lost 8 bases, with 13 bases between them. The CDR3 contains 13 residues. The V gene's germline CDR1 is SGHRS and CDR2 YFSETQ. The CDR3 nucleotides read TGCGCCAGCAGCCCGGACTGGGGATACATTCAGTACTTC. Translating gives CASSPDWGYIQYF.

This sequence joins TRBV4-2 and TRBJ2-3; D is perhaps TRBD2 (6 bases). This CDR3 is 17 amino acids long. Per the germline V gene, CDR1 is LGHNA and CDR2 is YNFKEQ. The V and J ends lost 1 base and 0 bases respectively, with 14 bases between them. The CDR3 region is CASSQALLAGSTDTQYF. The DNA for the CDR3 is TGTGCCAGCAGCCAAGCACTACTAGCAGGGAGCACAGATACGCAGTATTTT.

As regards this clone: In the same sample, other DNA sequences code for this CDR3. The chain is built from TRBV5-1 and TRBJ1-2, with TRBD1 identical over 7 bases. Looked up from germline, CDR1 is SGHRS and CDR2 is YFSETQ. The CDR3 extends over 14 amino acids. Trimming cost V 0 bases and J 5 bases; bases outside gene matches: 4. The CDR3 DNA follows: TGCGCCAGCAGCTTGGGGCAGGGGGGTTATGGCTACACCTTC. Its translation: CASSLGQGGYGYTF.

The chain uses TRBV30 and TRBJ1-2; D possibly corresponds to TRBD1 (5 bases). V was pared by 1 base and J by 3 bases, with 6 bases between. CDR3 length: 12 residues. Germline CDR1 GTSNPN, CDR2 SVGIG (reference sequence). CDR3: CAWSGGDYGYTF. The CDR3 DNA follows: TGTGCCTGGAGTGGGGGGGACTATGGCTACACCTTC.

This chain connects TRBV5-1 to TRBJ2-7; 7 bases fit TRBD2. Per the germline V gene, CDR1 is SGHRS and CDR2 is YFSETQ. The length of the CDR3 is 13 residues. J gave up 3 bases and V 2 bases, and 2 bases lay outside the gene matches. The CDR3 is CASSLGLGYEQYF. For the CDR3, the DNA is TGCGCCAGCAGCTTAGGACTAGGCTACGAGCAGTACTTC.

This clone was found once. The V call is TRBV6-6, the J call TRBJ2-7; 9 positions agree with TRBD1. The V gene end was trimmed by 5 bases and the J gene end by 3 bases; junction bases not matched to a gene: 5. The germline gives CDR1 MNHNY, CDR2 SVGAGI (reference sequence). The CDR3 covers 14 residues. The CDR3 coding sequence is TGTGCCAGCAGTCCGGGACAGGGAGACTACGAGCAGTACTTC. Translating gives CASSPGQGDYEQYF.

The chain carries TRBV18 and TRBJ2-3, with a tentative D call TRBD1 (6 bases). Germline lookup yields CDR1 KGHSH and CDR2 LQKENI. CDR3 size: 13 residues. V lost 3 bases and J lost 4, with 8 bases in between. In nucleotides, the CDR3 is TGTGCCAGCTCACCCCCAGGGGCAGATACGCAGTATTTT. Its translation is CASSPPGADTQYF.

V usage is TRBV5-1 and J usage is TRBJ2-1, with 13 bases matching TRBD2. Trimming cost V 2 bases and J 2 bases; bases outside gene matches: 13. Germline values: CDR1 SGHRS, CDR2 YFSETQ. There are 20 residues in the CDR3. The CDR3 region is CASSFVPGLAGLATYNEQFF. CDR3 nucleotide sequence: TGCGCCAGCAGCTTTGTACCGGGACTAGCGGGACTTGCAACCTACAATGAGCAGTTCTTC. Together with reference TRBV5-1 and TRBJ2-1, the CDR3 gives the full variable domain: KAGVTQTPRYLIKTRGQQVTLSCSPISGHRSVSWYQQTPGQGLQFLFEYFSETQRNKGNFPGRFSGRQFSNSRSEMNVSTLELGDSALYLCASSFVPGLAGLATYNEQFFGPGTRLTVL.

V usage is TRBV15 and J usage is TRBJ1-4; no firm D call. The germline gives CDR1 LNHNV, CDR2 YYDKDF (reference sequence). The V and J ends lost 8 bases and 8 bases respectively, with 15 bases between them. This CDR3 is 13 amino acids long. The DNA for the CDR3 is TGTGCCACCCTCGGGGAAGGCCCAGAAAAACTGTTTTTT. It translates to CATLGEGPEKLFF.

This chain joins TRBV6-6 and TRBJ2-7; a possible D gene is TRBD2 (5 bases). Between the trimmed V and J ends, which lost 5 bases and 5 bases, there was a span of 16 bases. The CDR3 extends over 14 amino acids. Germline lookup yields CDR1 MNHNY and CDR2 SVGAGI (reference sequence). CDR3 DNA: TGTGCCAGCAGTACGGACTGGAGCCTAAACGAGCAGTACTTC. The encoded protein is CASSTDWSLNEQYF.

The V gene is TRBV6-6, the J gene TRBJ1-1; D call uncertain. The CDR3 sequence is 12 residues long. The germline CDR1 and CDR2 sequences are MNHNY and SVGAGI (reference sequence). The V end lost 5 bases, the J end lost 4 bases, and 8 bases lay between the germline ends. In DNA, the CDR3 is TGTGCCAGCAGTCCCCCCTCCACTGAAGCTTTCTTT. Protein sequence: CASSPPSTEAFF.

This CDR3 is CASSLVGTGVDEQYF. Here the CDR3 DNA reads TGTGCCAGCAGCTTAGTTGGGACAGGGGTGGACGAGCAGTACTTC. The chain carries TRBV7-6 and TRBJ2-7, with TRBD1 identical over 10 bases. Unmatched junction bases numbered 5, after V lost 1 base and J lost 5 bases. This CDR3 is 15 amino acids long. From germline, CDR1 is SGHVS and CDR2 FNYEAQ.